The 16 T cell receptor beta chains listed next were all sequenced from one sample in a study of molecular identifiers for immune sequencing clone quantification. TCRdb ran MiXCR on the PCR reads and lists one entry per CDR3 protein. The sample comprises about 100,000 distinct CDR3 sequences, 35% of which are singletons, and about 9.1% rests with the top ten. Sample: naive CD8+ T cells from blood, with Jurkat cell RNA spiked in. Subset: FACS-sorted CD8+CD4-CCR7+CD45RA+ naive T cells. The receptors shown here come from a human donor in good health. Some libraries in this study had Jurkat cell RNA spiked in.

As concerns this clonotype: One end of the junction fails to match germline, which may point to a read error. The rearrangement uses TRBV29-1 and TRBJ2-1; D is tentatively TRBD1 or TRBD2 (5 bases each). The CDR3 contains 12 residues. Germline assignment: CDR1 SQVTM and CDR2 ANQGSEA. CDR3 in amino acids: CIVPGSAGEQLF. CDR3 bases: TGCATCGTTCCAGGGAGTGCGGGTGAGCAGCTCTTC.

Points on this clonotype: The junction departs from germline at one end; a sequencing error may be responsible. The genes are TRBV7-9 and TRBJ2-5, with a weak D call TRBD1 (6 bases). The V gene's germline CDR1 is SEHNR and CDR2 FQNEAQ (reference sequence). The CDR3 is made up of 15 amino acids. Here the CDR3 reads CASSAPEGGEEPQYF. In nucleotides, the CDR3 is TGTGCCAGCAGCGCTCCCGAAGGGGGAGAAGAGCCCCAGTACTTC.

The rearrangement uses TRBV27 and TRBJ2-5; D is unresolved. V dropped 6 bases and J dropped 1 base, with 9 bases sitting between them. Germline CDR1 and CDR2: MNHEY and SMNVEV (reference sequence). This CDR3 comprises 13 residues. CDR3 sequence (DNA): TGTGCCAGCAGGCACAGCACCCAAGAGACCCAGTACTTC. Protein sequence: CASRHSTQETQYF.

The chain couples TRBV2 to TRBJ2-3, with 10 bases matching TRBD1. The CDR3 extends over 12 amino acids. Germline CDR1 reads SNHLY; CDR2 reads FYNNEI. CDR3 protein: CGGTGAADTQYF. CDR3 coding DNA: TGTGGTGGGACAGGGGCAGCAGATACGCAGTATTTT.

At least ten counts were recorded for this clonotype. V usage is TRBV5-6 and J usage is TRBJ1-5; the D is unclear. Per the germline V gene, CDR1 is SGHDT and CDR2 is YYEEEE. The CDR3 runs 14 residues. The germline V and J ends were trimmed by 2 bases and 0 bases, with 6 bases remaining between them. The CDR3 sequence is CASSFGSSNQPQHF. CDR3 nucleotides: TGTGCCAGCAGCTTTGGGAGTAGCAATCAGCCCCAGCATTTT. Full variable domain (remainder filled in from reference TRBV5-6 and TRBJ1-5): DAGVTQSPTHLIKTRGQQVTLRCSPKSGHDTVSWYQQALGQGPQFIFQYYEEEERQRGNFPDRFSGHQFPNYSSELNVNALLLGDSALYLCASSFGSSNQPQHFGDGTRLSIL.

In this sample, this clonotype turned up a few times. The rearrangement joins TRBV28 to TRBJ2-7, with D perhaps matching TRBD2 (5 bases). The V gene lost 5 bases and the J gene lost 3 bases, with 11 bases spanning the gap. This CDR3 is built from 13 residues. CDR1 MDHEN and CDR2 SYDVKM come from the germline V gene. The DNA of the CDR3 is TGTGCCAGCAGTCCCCAGACTAACTACGAGCAGTACTTC. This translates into CASSPQTNYEQYF.

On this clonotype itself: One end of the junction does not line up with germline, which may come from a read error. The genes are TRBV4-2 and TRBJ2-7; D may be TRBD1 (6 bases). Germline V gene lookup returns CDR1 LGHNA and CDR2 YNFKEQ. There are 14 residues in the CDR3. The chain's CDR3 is CACSQGDTSYEQYF. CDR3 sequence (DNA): TGTGCCTGCAGCCAAGGGGACACCAGCTACGAGCAGTACTTC.

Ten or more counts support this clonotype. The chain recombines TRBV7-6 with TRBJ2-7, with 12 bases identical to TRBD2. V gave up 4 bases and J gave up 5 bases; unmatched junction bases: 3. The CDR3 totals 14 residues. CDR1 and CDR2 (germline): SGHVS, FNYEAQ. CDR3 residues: CASSSRLAGDEQYF. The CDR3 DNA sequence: TGTGCCAGCAGCTCCCGACTAGCGGGAGACGAGCAGTACTTC.

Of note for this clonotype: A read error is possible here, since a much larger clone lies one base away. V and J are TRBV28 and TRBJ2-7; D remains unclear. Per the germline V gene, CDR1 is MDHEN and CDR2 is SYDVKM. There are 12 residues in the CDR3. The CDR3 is CASSGPRYEQDF. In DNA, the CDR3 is TGTGCCAGCAGTGGACCTCGCTACGAGCAGGACTTC.

The DNA of the CDR3 is TGCGCCAGCAGCCCCCAGGCGGGAGGCCCCGGGGAGCTGTTTTTT. Amino acid sequence: CASSPQAGGPGELFF. The chain employs TRBV4-3 and TRBJ2-2; 8 bases line up with TRBD2. The CDR3 sequence is 15 residues long. V gave up 4 bases and J gave up 6 bases; unmatched junction bases: 7. CDR1 is LGHNA and CDR2 is YSLEER in the germline V gene.

For the CDR3, the DNA is TGCGCCAGCACCCGGGGCTCCTACGAGCAGTACTTC. It yields the protein CASTRGSYEQYF. The genes are TRBV23-1 and TRBJ2-7; D might be TRBD2 (5 bases). TRBV23-1 belongs to the ORF category, with a function that is uncertain. V lost 7 bases and J 0 bases, leaving 7 bases between the germline ends. This CDR3 region has 12 residues.

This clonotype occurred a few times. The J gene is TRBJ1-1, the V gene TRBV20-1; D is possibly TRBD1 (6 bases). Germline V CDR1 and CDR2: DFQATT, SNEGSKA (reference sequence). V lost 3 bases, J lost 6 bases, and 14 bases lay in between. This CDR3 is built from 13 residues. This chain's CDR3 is CSASGQRKAEAFF. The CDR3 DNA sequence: TGCAGTGCTAGTGGACAGCGAAAAGCTGAAGCTTTCTTT.

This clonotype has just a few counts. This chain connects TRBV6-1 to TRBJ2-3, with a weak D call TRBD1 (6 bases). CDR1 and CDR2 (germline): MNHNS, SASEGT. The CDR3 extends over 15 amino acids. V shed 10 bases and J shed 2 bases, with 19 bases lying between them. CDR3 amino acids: CAICSTGSYTDTQYF. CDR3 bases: TGTGCCATCTGTTCGACAGGAAGTTACACAGATACGCAGTATTTT.

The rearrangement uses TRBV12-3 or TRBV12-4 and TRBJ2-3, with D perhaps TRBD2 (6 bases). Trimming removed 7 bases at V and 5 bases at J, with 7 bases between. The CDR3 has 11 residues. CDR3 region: CASNGGDTQYF. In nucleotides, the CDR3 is TGTGCCAGCAACGGGGGAGATACGCAGTATTTT.

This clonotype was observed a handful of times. Here the CDR3 reads CATSDFYTGNTGELFF. CDR3 coding DNA: TGTGCCACCAGTGATTTTTATACAGGGAACACCGGGGAGCTGTTTTTT. V usage is TRBV24-1 and J usage is TRBJ2-2; a weak D match, TRBD1 (5 bases). Germline loops: CDR1 KGHDR, CDR2 SFDVKD. The CDR3 runs to 16 residues. Trimming took off 1 base at V and 1 base at J, with 9 bases between the two ends.

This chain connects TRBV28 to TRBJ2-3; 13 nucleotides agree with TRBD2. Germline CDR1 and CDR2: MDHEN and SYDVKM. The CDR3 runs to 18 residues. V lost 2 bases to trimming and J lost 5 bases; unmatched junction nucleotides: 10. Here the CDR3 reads CASSLPHEGLAGVDTQYF. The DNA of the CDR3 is TGTGCCAGCAGTTTACCCCATGAAGGACTAGCGGGAGTAGATACGCAGTATTTT. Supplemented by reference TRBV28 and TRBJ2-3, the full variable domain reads DVKVTQSSRYLVKRTGEKVFLECVQDMDHENMFWYRQDPGLGLRLIYFSYDVKMKEKGDIPEGYSVSREKKERFSLILESASTNQTSMYLCASSLPHEGLAGVDTQYFGPGTRLTVL.